One and the same sample provided the 32 T cell receptor beta chains below, sequenced in a study of blood T cell repertoires in COVID-19. Here immunoSEQ multiplex PCR was the method, and the copy in TCRdb shows in-frame clones only, minus some. Of fewer than 200,000 clones in the sample, approximately 90% were seen once. The sample taken for sequencing was peripheral blood. The receptors were gathered from an older woman with COVID-19, enrolled during active disease.

This sequence joins TRBV11-3 and TRBJ2-5; the D gene is possibly TRBD1 (5 bases). The CDR3 runs 13 residues. Trimming left V 1 base short and J 5 bases short, with 8 bases between. Germline CDR1 SGHNT, CDR2 YENEEA. Here the CDR3 reads CASSLAGYETQYF. In DNA form, the CDR3 reads TGTGCCAGCAGCTTAGCAGGGTATGAGACCCAGTACTTC.

The chain is built from TRBV12-3 or TRBV12-4 and TRBJ2-7, with D possibly TRBD2 on 6 matching bases. Trimming pared 9 bases from V and 7 bases from J, leaving 19 bases between. CDR3 length: 13 amino acids. The CDR3 loop reads CASCAGPREEQYF. The CDR3 region has the DNA TGTGCCAGTTGTGCCGGCCCCCGGGAGGAGCAGTACTTC.

The V gene is TRBV9, the J gene TRBJ2-1; D is undetermined. Germline V gene sequence: CDR1 SGDLS, CDR2 YYNGEE. Deletions cut 0 bases from V and 3 bases from J, with 4 bases between. The CDR3 totals 13 residues. The CDR3 sequence is CASSVARYNEQFF. CDR3 sequence (DNA): TGTGCCAGCAGCGTAGCCCGCTACAATGAGCAGTTCTTC.

The chain has TRBV30 and TRBJ2-7; 8 positions match TRBD2. The CDR3 is 15 amino acids. V lost 4 bases to trimming and J lost 6 bases; unmatched junction nucleotides: 14. Per germline, CDR1 GTSNPN and CDR2 SVGIG (reference sequence). CDR3 sequence (DNA): TGTGCCTGGAAAAGTTCGGCAGCGGGAGTGGGCGAGCAGTACTTC. Protein sequence: CAWKSSAAGVGEQYF.

J is TRBJ1-2 and V is TRBV6-5, with D perhaps matching TRBD1 (6 bases). Trimming shortened V by 0 bases and J by 1 base, and 12 bases separated the two germline ends. The CDR3 has 16 residues. Germline CDR1 and CDR2: MNHEY and SVGAGI. CDR3 amino acids: CASSYSYRDINYGYTF. The CDR3 region has the DNA TGTGCCAGCAGTTACTCGTATAGGGACATTAACTATGGCTACACCTTC.

The V and J genes are TRBV18 and TRBJ1-1; the D is unclear. The CDR3 loop spans 15 amino acids. V lost 2 bases and J 3 bases, leaving 13 bases between the germline ends. Per the germline V gene, CDR1 is KGHSH and CDR2 is LQKENI. CDR3 sequence (DNA): TGTGCCAGCTCACCATCAGAGTGGAGGGACACTGAAGCTTTCTTT. Translating gives CASSPSEWRDTEAFF.

The chain carries TRBV6-6 and TRBJ2-7; D is unclear. V was trimmed by 8 bases and J by 0 bases, leaving 11 bases between them. Germline CDR1 is MNHNY and CDR2 is SVGAGI (reference sequence). There are 13 residues in the CDR3. For the CDR3, the DNA is TGTGCCAGCCAGCGCCAGAGCTCCTACGAGCAGTACTTC. Amino acid sequence: CASQRQSSYEQYF.

The V call is TRBV12-3 or TRBV12-4, the J call TRBJ1-2; no reliable D call. The ends were cut back, 2 bases at V and 5 bases at J, with 6 bases in the middle. The CDR3 sequence is 12 residues long. The CDR3 DNA sequence: TGTGCCAGCAGTTTACGGGGATATGGCTACACCTTC. Translating it yields CASSLRGYGYTF.

The V call is TRBV20-1, the J call TRBJ2-7; no firm D call. The germline CDR1 and CDR2 sequences are DFQATT and SNEGSKA (reference sequence). The CDR3 has 11 amino acids. V dropped 5 bases and J dropped 4 bases, with 9 bases sitting between them. The CDR3 here is CSAPSRYEQYF. The CDR3 nucleotides are TGCAGTGCTCCGAGTCGATACGAGCAGTACTTC.

The chain carries TRBV4-2 and TRBJ2-5, with TRBD1 as a possible D gene (5 bases). The CDR3 runs 14 residues. V lost 0 bases and J 4 bases, leaving 9 bases between the germline ends. Looked up from germline, CDR1 is LGHNA and CDR2 is YNFKEQ. In DNA, the CDR3 is TGTGCCAGCAGCCAAGACCAAAGGGGAGAGACCCAGTACTTC. It is translated as CASSQDQRGETQYF.

The chain links TRBV6-5 to TRBJ2-2, with a possible D match to TRBD2 (6 bases). V lost 7 bases, J lost 5 bases, and 17 bases lay in between. Germline-derived CDR1 and CDR2 are MNHEY and SVGAGI. The CDR3 is 15 amino acids. The CDR3 nucleotides read TGTGCCAGCACCCTGGGGGGTAGTTCGACCGGGGAGCTGTTTTTT. Its protein is CASTLGGSSTGELFF.

The chain uses TRBV3-1 (or the pseudogene TRBV3-2) and TRBJ2-7, with 8 nucleotides matching TRBD2. CDR1 is LGHDT, CDR2 YNNKEL, per germline (reference sequence). V was pared by 0 bases and J by 1 base, with 5 bases of the junction left unmatched. The CDR3 runs to 16 residues. In DNA, the CDR3 is TGTGCCAGCAGCCAAGAAGGGGCGGGGGGTTCCTACGAGCAGTACTTC. Amino acids: CASSQEGAGGSYEQYF.

The rearrangement links TRBV5-1 to TRBJ1-6; 7 bases line up with TRBD1. Germline V gene sequence: CDR1 SGHRS, CDR2 YFSETQ. The CDR3 has 17 residues. The V and J ends lost 4 bases and 0 bases, in that order; junction bases with no gene match: 7. CDR3 bases: TGCGCCAGCAGCCTCGGACGGGACAGCTCCTATAATTCACCCCTCCACTTT. Residues: CASSLGRDSSYNSPLHF.

The chain carries TRBV28 and TRBJ2-7; D is possibly TRBD1 (5 bases). V lost 3 bases, J lost 4 bases, and 10 bases lay in between. The CDR3 loop spans 13 amino acids. CDR1 is MDHEN, CDR2 SYDVKM, per germline. The DNA of the CDR3 is TGTGCCAGCAGTTTTAGGGGTGTTTACGAGCAGTACTTC. As protein: CASSFRGVYEQYF. Complete variable domain (other parts from reference TRBV28 and TRBJ2-7): DVKVTQSSRYLVKRTGEKVFLECVQDMDHENMFWYRQDPGLGLRLIYFSYDVKMKEKGDIPEGYSVSREKKERFSLILESASTNQTSMYLCASSFRGVYEQYFGPGTRLTVT.

This clone was observed a handful of times. The V call is TRBV15, the J call TRBJ1-2, with a weak D call TRBD1 (6 bases). The ends were cut back, 3 bases at V and 3 bases at J, with 11 bases in the middle. The CDR3 extends over 14 amino acids. In germline, CDR1 is LNHNV, CDR2 YYDKDF (reference sequence). CDR3 nucleotides: TGTGCCACCAGCAGGGGACGACAGGACTATGGCTACACCTTC. Its protein product is CATSRGRQDYGYTF. The variable domain in full, with the rest retrieved from reference TRBV15 and TRBJ1-2, is DAMVIQNPRYQVTQFGKPVTLSCSQTLNHNVMYWYQQKSSQAPKLLFHYYDKDFNNEADTPDNFQSRRPNTSFCFLDIRSPGLGDTAMYLCATSRGRQDYGYTFGSGTRLTVV.

The chain has TRBV4-1 and TRBJ1-5; no reliable D call. This CDR3 spans 16 amino acids. Germline V gives CDR1 MGHRA, CDR2 YSYEKL. V lost 0 bases and J 1 base, leaving 10 bases between the germline ends. In DNA form, the CDR3 reads TGCGCCAGCAGCCAAGATTGGCGGCTAAGCAATCAGCCCCAGCATTTT. Translating gives CASSQDWRLSNQPQHF.

The chain is built from TRBV2 and TRBJ2-5; TRBD2 might be the D (6 bases). There are 13 residues in the CDR3. V was shortened by 7 bases and J by 5 bases, with 14 bases between the two germline ends. Germline lookup yields CDR1 SNHLY and CDR2 FYNNEI. The CDR3 here is CASNWRAGETQYF. The CDR3 DNA follows: TGTGCCAGCAATTGGAGGGCCGGGGAGACCCAGTACTTC.

V gene TRBV4-1 combines with J gene TRBJ2-7; D is perhaps TRBD1 (5 bases). The V and J ends lost 3 bases and 0 bases respectively, with 6 bases between them. Germline CDR1 MGHRA, CDR2 YSYEKL. This CDR3 spans 13 amino acids. The CDR3 DNA reads as TGCGCCAGCAGCCACCAGGGCTCCTACGAGCAGTACTTC. This encodes CASSHQGSYEQYF.

The rearrangement joins TRBV7-9 to TRBJ1-2; D may be TRBD1 (6 bases). Germline values: CDR1 SEHNR, CDR2 FQNEAQ (reference sequence). The CDR3 consists of 14 residues. Here the CDR3 reads CDPTVGRGFYGYTF. CDR3 DNA sequence: TGTGACCCGACTGTGGGGAGGGGGTTTTATGGCTACACCTTC.

This chain uses TRBV5-4 with TRBJ2-7, with 13 bases fitting TRBD2. Germline CDR1 SGHNT, CDR2 YYREEE (reference sequence). The CDR3 length is 15 residues. V was pared by 4 bases and J by 5 bases, with 6 bases of the junction left unmatched. The CDR3 reads CASSPPGLAGDEQYF. The CDR3, as DNA: TGTGCCAGCAGCCCCCCCGGACTAGCGGGGGACGAGCAGTACTTC.

The chain couples TRBV23-1 to TRBJ1-5, with TRBD1 as a possible D gene (5 bases). TRBV23-1 belongs to the ORF category, with a function that is uncertain. V was shortened by 4 bases and J by 4 bases, with 17 bases between the two germline ends. The CDR3 covers 16 residues. In nucleotides, the CDR3 is TGCGCCAGCAGTCTTCGGGGAGGGACGCCGAATCAGCCCCAGCATTTT. As protein: CASSLRGGTPNQPQHF.

This clone was picked up one time. V is TRBV30 and J is TRBJ2-3; 15 bases line up with TRBD2. The CDR3 runs to 17 residues. Germline CDR1 and CDR2: GTSNPN and SVGIG (reference sequence). The V and J ends lost 2 bases and 2 bases, in that order; junction bases with no gene match: 5. CDR3 loop: CAWSSGLAGGYTDTQYF. In nucleotides, the CDR3 is TGTGCCTGGAGTTCGGGACTAGCGGGAGGATACACAGATACGCAGTATTTT. The full variable domain, completed using reference TRBV30 and TRBJ2-3, is SQTIHQWPATLVQPVGSPLSLECTVEGTSNPNLYWYRQAAGRGLQLLFYSVGIGQISSEVPQNLSASRPQDRQFILSSKKLLLSDSGFYLCAWSSGLAGGYTDTQYFGPGTRLTVL.

In DNA form, the CDR3 reads TGTGCCAGCAGCCCACCGGGACAAGAGACCCAGTACTTC. It translates to CASSPPGQETQYF. J is TRBJ2-5 and V is TRBV3-1 (or the pseudogene TRBV3-2); possibly TRBD2 for D (5 bases). From germline, CDR1 is LGHDT and CDR2 YNNKEL (reference sequence). The CDR3 is 13 amino acids. The V end lost 4 bases, the J end lost 2 bases, and 8 bases lay between the germline ends.

The chain couples TRBV2 to TRBJ1-4; D may be TRBD1 (6 bases). The CDR3 has 14 amino acids. V lost 10 bases, J lost 8 bases, and 20 bases lay in between. From germline, CDR1 is SNHLY and CDR2 FYNNEI. The DNA of the CDR3 is TGTGCCATCACAACCCCCACAGGGCGGGAAAAACTGTTTTTT. It is translated as CAITTPTGREKLFF.

This chain links TRBV30 with TRBJ2-3, with D possibly matching TRBD1 (6 bases). This CDR3 is 14 amino acids long. V was trimmed by 4 bases and J by 0 bases, leaving 11 bases between them. Germline values: CDR1 GTSNPN, CDR2 SVGIG (reference sequence). CDR3 DNA sequence: TGTGCCTGGACCCGGACAGCTAGCACAGATACGCAGTATTTT. Translating gives CAWTRTASTDTQYF. The variable domain in full, completed from reference TRBV30 and TRBJ2-3, reads SQTIHQWPATLVQPVGSPLSLECTVEGTSNPNLYWYRQAAGRGLQLLFYSVGIGQISSEVPQNLSASRPQDRQFILSSKKLLLSDSGFYLCAWTRTASTDTQYFGPGTRLTVL.

The V and J genes are TRBV6-2 or TRBV6-3 and TRBJ1-5; perhaps TRBD1 as D (6 bases). Trimming pared 5 bases from V and 4 bases from J, leaving 9 bases between. Germline V gene lookup returns CDR1 MNHEY and CDR2 SVGEGT. The CDR3 sequence is 13 residues long. The CDR3 reads CASSPQGNQPQHF. The DNA of the CDR3 is TGTGCCAGCAGTCCACAGGGAAATCAGCCCCAGCATTTT.

The chain combines TRBV5-1 with TRBJ2-7; possible D gene TRBD1, 5 bases. The V end was cut by 1 base, the J end by 6 bases, with 11 bases between. The germline gives CDR1 SGHRS, CDR2 YFSETQ. CDR3 length equals 13 residues. CDR3 amino acids: CASSLQQAGEQYF. For the CDR3, the DNA is TGCGCCAGCAGCTTGCAACAGGCTGGCGAGCAGTACTTC.

The chain carries TRBV5-4 and TRBJ2-1; tentatively, D is TRBD2 (7 bases). The length of the CDR3 is 18 residues. The V end lost 0 bases, the J end lost 3 bases, and 19 bases lay between the germline ends. Per germline, CDR1 SGHNT and CDR2 YYREEE (reference sequence). In DNA form, the CDR3 reads TGTGCCAGCAGCTTGGTCCGGGGGGCTAGCGCCATCTACAATGAGCAGTTCTTC. This codes for CASSLVRGASAIYNEQFF.

J is TRBJ1-2 and V is TRBV5-1; D is perhaps TRBD1 (6 bases). From germline, CDR1 is SGHRS and CDR2 YFSETQ. Trimming shortened V by 2 bases and J by 5 bases, and 13 bases separated the two germline ends. The CDR3 totals 14 residues. Here the CDR3 reads CASSLYQGTYGYTF. DNA of the CDR3: TGCGCCAGCAGCTTATACCAGGGGACGTATGGCTACACCTTC.

The rearrangement uses TRBV15 and TRBJ2-1, with 7 positions matching TRBD2. This CDR3 has 17 residues. CDR1 is LNHNV and CDR2 is YYDKDF in the germline V gene (reference sequence). The V gene end was trimmed by 0 bases and the J gene end by 2 bases; junction bases not matched to a gene: 7. The CDR3 loop is CATSREGGSVAYNEQFF. The CDR3, as DNA: TGTGCCACCAGCAGAGAAGGCGGGAGTGTCGCCTACAATGAGCAGTTCTTC. The variable domain in full, with the rest retrieved from reference TRBV15 and TRBJ2-1, is DAMVIQNPRYQVTQFGKPVTLSCSQTLNHNVMYWYQQKSSQAPKLLFHYYDKDFNNEADTPDNFQSRRPNTSFCFLDIRSPGLGDTAMYLCATSREGGSVAYNEQFFGPGTRLTVL.

The gene calls are TRBV6-6 and TRBJ2-1; TRBD2 matches at 13 bases. V was pared by 5 bases and J by 3 bases, with 4 bases of the junction left unmatched. The CDR3 covers 16 residues. The germline gives CDR1 MNHNY, CDR2 SVGAGI (reference sequence). Here the CDR3 DNA reads TGTGCCAGCAGTCGACTAGCGGGAGGAAACTACAATGAGCAGTTCTTC. It is translated as CASSRLAGGNYNEQFF.

The chain is built from TRBV6-6 and TRBJ1-1; no firm D call. The CDR3 contains 10 residues. Germline lookup yields CDR1 MNHNY and CDR2 SVGAGI (reference sequence). V shed 2 bases and J shed 10 bases, with 5 bases lying between them. The DNA for the CDR3 is TGTGCCAGCAGTTACCCCGGAGCTTTCTTT. Amino acid sequence: CASSYPGAFF.